This T cell receptor beta chain was observed in a study of blood T cell dynamics during melanoma immunotherapy. This sample's time point: pre-treatment baseline. Points from the study as a whole: At W3, later disease-control patients showed bifurcated PBMC repertoire changes, unlike progressors.

V was clipped by 5 bases and J by 2 bases, with 17 bases between them. The CDR3 consists of 16 residues. Germline CDR1 and CDR2: SEHNR and FQNEAQ (reference sequence). Points on this clone: The antigen is unknown.

Data came from immunoSEQ multiplex PCR; TCRdb stores just in-frame clones and leaves some out. The sample has 15,000 or so clones; under 90% are singletons. Sequences were derived from blood, sampled from a patient treated with checkpoint blockade. The TCR was taken from a human donor with melanoma. The J gene is TRBJ2-3, the V gene TRBV7-9; D may be TRBD2 (5 bases). The CDR3 DNA reads as TGTGCCAGCAGCCCACCCGGCGCGGGCAACACAGATACGCAGTATTTT. It is translated as CASSPPGAGNTDTQYF.